The entry below describes one TCR beta chain. This clone has just a few counts. The antigen this receptor binds is unknown. No base quality information exists; no much larger clone differs at one position. From a lookup of the germline V gene (reference sequence), CDR1 and CDR2 are LNHDA and SQIVND. The CDR3 numbers 14 residues from cysteine through phenylalanine. Just CDR3 DNA is preserved here, 42 bases in frame from base 1. V loses 1 base, J loses 4 bases, and the germline ends lie 8 bases apart. For sequencing of the TCRbeta CDR3 region, genomic DNA was extracted from the sorted cells. The immunoSEQ Assay was used to sequence the TCRbeta CDR3 regions. TCRdb took over this immuneACCESS table, retaining in-frame rearrangements with V and J assigned. Such tables are incomplete; in checked studies, under half of the missing clones stem from an unresolved V gene, and the remainder is unexplained. The sample has about 55,000 clones on record, 75% to 90% of them singletons. In total, the top ten clones hold roughly 13% of the sample.

The entry originates in a study of OX40 agonist ivuxolimab in advanced cancers. For the wider study: Ivuxolimab, which targeted the costimulatory receptor OX40 (CD134), was an agonistic, fully human IgG2 monoclonal antibody. Intravenous ivuxolimab was administered to patients every 2 weeks at six dose levels: 0.01, 0.1, 0.3, 1.5, 3 and 10 mg/kg. Among the roughly 52 dose-escalation patients, some 19 had hepatocellular carcinoma, 15 or so melanoma, 9 renal cell carcinoma and 9 head and neck cancer. In the dose-escalation cohort, more than 75% of patients were male, and the mean age was about 55 years, with a range of about 23 to 90. Prior anti-PD-1, anti-PD-L1 or anti-CTLA-4 therapy was permitted, and 35% to 40% of dose-escalation patients had received checkpoint inhibitors. Partial responses occurred in three dose-escalation patients: two with cutaneous melanoma and one with hepatocellular carcinoma. Peripheral TCRbeta sequencing aimed to test whether ivuxolimab altered TCR sequence diversity and caused clonal T-cell expansion. The paper reports the monotherapy dose-escalation portion (N of about 56 patients) of the phase I ivuxolimab trial.

Patients with autoimmune disease history or receiving systemic immunosuppression were excluded from the trial. Peripheral blood for TCR sequencing was collected from all dose cohorts at baseline, on cycle 4 day 1, and on cycle 7 day 1. Samples came from an open-label, multicenter, first-in-human phase I dose-escalation trial of ivuxolimab. The trial enrolled adults with locally advanced or metastatic head and neck squamous cell, hepatocellular, melanoma or renal cell carcinoma. Before TCR sequencing, CD4+ T cells and CD8+ T cells were sorted from peripheral blood as separate populations. General findings and caveats noted by the study authors: Low levels of normalized T-cell clonal expansion were also seen in some patients who did not respond. After ivuxolimab, more expanded clones were found on average in CD8+ T cells than in CD4+ T cells. In the 0.1-3.0 mg/kg groups, partial responders had among the lowest normalized peripheral clonal expansion, particularly in CD8+ T cells. The antigen specificity of the peripheral T cells that underwent clonal expansion was not determined. At doses of 0.1 to 3.0 mg/kg, clonal expansion of both CD4+ and CD8+ T cells in blood was seen between baseline and week 6.

The sequenced sample was CD4+ or CD8+ T cells sorted from blood, obtained in a trial of the OX40 agonist ivuxolimab. This TCR came from an adult with an advanced solid tumor such as melanoma, head and neck, liver or kidney cancer. The rearrangement joined TRBV19 to TRBJ2-1; the D gene is perhaps TRBD2, from 6 matching bases. CDR3 reads: CASSIGGTYNEQFF. The nucleotides are TGTGCCAGTAGTATAGGGGGGACTTACAATGAGCAGTTCTTC. The entire variable domain, with the stretches around the CDR3 drawn from the reference TRBV19 and TRBJ2-1 proteins, is DGGITQSPKYLFRKEGQNVTLSCEQNLNHDAMYWYRQDPGQGLRLIYYSQIVNDFQKGDIAEGYSVSREKKESFPLTVTSAQKNPTAFYLCASSIGGTYNEQFFGPGTRLTVL.